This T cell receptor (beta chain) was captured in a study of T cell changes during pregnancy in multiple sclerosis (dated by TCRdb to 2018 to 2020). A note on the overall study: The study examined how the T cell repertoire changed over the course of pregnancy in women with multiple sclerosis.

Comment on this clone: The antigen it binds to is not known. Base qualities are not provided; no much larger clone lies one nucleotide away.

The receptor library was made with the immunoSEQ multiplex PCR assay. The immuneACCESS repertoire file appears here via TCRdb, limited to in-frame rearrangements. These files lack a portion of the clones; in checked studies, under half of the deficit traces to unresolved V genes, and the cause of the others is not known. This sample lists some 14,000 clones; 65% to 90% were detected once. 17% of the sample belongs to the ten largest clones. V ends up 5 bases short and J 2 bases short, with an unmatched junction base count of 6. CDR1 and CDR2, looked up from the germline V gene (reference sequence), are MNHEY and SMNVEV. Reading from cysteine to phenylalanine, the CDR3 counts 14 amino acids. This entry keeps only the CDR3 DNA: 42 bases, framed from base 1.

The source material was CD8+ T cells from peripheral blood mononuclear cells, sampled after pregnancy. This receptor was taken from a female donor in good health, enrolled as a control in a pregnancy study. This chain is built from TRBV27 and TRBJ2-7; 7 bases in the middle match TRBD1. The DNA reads TGTGCCAGCAGTCCCTGGACAGGAACCTACGAGCAGTACTTC. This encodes CASSPWTGTYEQYF.